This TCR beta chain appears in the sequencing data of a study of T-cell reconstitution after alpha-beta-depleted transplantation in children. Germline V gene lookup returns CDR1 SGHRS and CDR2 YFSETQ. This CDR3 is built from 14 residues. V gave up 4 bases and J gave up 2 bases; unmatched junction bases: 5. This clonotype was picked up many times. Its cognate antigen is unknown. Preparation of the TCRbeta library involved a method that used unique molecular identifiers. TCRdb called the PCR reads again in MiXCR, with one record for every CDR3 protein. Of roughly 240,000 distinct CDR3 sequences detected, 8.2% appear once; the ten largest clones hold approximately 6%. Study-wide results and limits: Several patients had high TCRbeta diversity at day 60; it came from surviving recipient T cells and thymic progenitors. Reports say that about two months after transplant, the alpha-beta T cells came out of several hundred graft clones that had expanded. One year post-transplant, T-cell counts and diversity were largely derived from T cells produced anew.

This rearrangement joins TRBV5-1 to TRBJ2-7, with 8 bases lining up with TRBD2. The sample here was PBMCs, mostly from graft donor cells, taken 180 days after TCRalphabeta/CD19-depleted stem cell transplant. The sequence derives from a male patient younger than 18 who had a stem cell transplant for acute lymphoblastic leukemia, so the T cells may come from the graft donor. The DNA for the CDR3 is TGCGCCAGCAGCGAGAGCGGGAGTCCCTACGAGCAGTACTTC. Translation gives CASSESGSPYEQYF.